The 8 T cell receptor beta chains presented below share a single source sample, sequenced in a study of blood T cell repertoires in COVID-19. Measured with immunoSEQ multiplex PCR; TCRdb has only the in-frame clones, and not every one. Of 95,000 to 150,000 clones listed, around 81% are singletons. Sequencing was carried out using peripheral blood. The receptors were gathered from a woman aged 50 to 60 with acute or convalescent COVID-19.

This clone showed up just once. V usage is TRBV2 and J usage is TRBJ2-7; TRBD2 aligns across 8 bases. Losses at the gene ends were 8 bases for V and 6 bases for J; bases not matched to a gene: 6. There are 12 residues in the CDR3. Germline CDR1 and CDR2: SNHLY and FYNNEI. CDR3 loop: CASDGGAVEQYF. The CDR3 DNA follows: TGTGCCAGCGACGGGGGGGCGGTCGAGCAGTACTTC.

This clone showed up just once. V is TRBV14 and J is TRBJ2-7, with D uncertain. CDR3 size: 12 residues. Per germline, CDR1 SGHDN and CDR2 FVKESK. V lost 1 base and J lost 4, with 5 bases in between. The CDR3 loop reads CASSQVTYEQYF. The CDR3 DNA is TGTGCCAGCAGCCAAGTAACTTACGAGCAGTACTTC.

The rearrangement uses TRBV6-1 and TRBJ2-1; perhaps TRBD1 as D (5 bases). Germline CDR1 and CDR2: MNHNS and SASEGT. The CDR3 loop spans 13 amino acids. Between the trimmed V and J ends, which lost 2 bases and 8 bases, there was a span of 10 bases. The CDR3 spells CASSEFRVYEQFF. CDR3 nucleotide sequence: TGTGCCAGCAGTGAATTCAGGGTTTATGAGCAGTTCTTC.

This chain connects TRBV28 to TRBJ1-1, with no clear D. This CDR3 is built from 10 residues. CDR1 is MDHEN and CDR2 is SYDVKM in the germline V gene. Trimming stripped 4 bases from V and 7 bases from J, with 4 bases between. Here the CDR3 reads CASSSFEAFF. The CDR3 DNA reads TGTGCCAGCAGTTCTTTTGAAGCTTTCTTT.

This clone was recorded once. The V call is TRBV4-2, the J call TRBJ1-3, with D hard to call. Trimming stripped 4 bases from V and 0 bases from J, with 7 bases between. The length of the CDR3 is 14 residues. Per germline, CDR1 LGHNA and CDR2 YNFKEQ. The CDR3 nucleotides are TGTGCCAGCAGCCCTAGCCTCTCTGGAAACACCATATATTTT. This translates into CASSPSLSGNTIYF.

V gene TRBV11-1 combines with J gene TRBJ2-1; TRBD1 matches at 9 bases. Germline lookup yields CDR1 SGHAT and CDR2 FQDESV (reference sequence). The CDR3 is 15 residues long. V lost 2 bases and J lost 6; bases outside the gene matches: 5. The DNA of the CDR3 is TGTGCCAGCAGCTTAAGACAGGGGGGTCTCAATGAGCAGTTCTTC. Its protein product is CASSLRQGGLNEQFF. Full variable domain (remainder filled in from reference TRBV11-1 and TRBJ2-1): EAEVAQSPRYKITEKSQAVAFWCDPISGHATLYWYRQILGQGPELLVQFQDESVVDDSQLPKDRFSAERLKGVDSTLKIQPAELGDSAMYLCASSLRQGGLNEQFFGPGTRLTVL.

This chain connects TRBV2 to TRBJ1-5; D gene ambiguous. V gave up 6 bases and J gave up 5 bases, with 11 bases separating them. The germline CDR1 and CDR2 sequences are SNHLY and FYNNEI. The CDR3 covers 13 residues. This CDR3 is CASRLDRDQPQHF. In DNA, the CDR3 is TGTGCCAGCAGGCTTGACCGGGATCAGCCCCAGCATTTT.

The chain is built from TRBV10-3 and TRBJ2-7; D is unclear. Germline CDR1 ENHRY, CDR2 SYGVKD. The CDR3 has 13 amino acids. The V and J ends lost 0 bases and 5 bases respectively, with 8 bases between them. The DNA of the CDR3 is TGTGCCATCAGTGAGTCGTATGGAGACGAGCAGTACTTC. It translates to CAISESYGDEQYF.